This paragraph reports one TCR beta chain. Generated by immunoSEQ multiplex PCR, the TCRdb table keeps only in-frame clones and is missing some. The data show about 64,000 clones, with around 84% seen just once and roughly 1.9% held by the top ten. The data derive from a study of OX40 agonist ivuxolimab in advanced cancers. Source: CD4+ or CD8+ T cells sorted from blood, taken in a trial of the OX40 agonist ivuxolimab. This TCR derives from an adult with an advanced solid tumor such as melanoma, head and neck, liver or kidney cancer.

CDR3 nucleotide sequence: TGTGCCAGCAGCAGACCCGGCCGCAATGAGCAGTTCTTC. It translates to CASSRPGRNEQFF. This chain links TRBV27 with TRBJ2-1; D is unclear. The CDR3 spans 13 residues. Germline CDR1 reads MNHEY; CDR2 reads SMNVEV (reference sequence). Trimming shortened V by 6 bases and J by 6 bases, and 12 bases separated the two germline ends.